Listed below are T cell receptor beta chains from one sample, sequenced in a study of T-cell reconstitution after alpha-beta-depleted transplantation in children. TCRdb recomputed calls from the PCR reads with MiXCR, one row per CDR3 protein. The table lists around 78,000 distinct CDR3 sequences, around 14% of them singletons. The sequenced sample was PBMCs, mostly from graft donor cells, obtained 180 days after TCRalphabeta/CD19-depleted stem cell transplant. The receptors shown here come from a male patient aged 2 to 9 who had a stem cell transplant for acute lymphoblastic leukemia, so the T cells may come from the graft donor. Each CDR3 is given without its conserved first and last residue. Each record gives: J gene, V gene, CDR3 protein.

j_call: TRBJ1-4; v_call: TRBV5-1; cdr3_aa: ASSYGQEELF
j_call: TRBJ2-5; v_call: TRBV29-1; cdr3_aa: SARTGWKTQY
j_call: TRBJ1-6; v_call: TRBV6-2/TRBV6-3; cdr3_aa: ASSRRDRYNSPLH
j_call: TRBJ1-2; v_call: TRBV27; cdr3_aa: ASSAQKSNDGYT
j_call: TRBJ2-2; v_call: TRBV7-7; cdr3_aa: ASSLQGGSGELF
j_call: TRBJ2-7; v_call: TRBV28; cdr3_aa: ASSFFVGRRTYEQY
j_call: TRBJ1-6; v_call: TRBV5-6; cdr3_aa: ASSQVLMLTAPLH
j_call: TRBJ1-5; v_call: TRBV6-2/TRBV6-3; cdr3_aa: ASSYVGGHSNQPQH
j_call: TRBJ2-6; v_call: TRBV7-2; cdr3_aa: ASSLAPYSGANVLT
j_call: TRBJ2-2; v_call: TRBV19; cdr3_aa: ASFKREGWSGELF
j_call: TRBJ1-3; v_call: TRBV5-1; cdr3_aa: ASSLEFSSGNTIY
j_call: TRBJ2-3; v_call: TRBV7-3; cdr3_aa: ASSLGPHTDTQY
j_call: TRBJ2-2; v_call: TRBV5-6; cdr3_aa: ASGTGGHGELF
j_call: TRBJ2-7; v_call: TRBV20-1; cdr3_aa: SASSGRSYEQY
j_call: TRBJ2-5; v_call: TRBV30; cdr3_aa: AWSDRETQY
j_call: TRBJ2-5; v_call: TRBV4-2; cdr3_aa: ASSTQGGRETQY